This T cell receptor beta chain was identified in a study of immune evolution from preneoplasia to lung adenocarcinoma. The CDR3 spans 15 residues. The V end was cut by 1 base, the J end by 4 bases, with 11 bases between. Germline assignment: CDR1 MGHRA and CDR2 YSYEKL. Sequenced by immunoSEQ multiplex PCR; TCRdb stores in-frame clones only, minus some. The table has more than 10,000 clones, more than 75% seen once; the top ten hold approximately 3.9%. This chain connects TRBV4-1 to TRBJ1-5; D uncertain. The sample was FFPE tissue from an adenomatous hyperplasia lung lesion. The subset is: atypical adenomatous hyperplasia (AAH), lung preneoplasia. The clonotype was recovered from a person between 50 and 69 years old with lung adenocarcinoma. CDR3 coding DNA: TGCGCCAGCAGCCAAGTCACGGGGAGAAATCAGCCCCAGCATTTT. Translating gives CASSQVTGRNQPQHF.